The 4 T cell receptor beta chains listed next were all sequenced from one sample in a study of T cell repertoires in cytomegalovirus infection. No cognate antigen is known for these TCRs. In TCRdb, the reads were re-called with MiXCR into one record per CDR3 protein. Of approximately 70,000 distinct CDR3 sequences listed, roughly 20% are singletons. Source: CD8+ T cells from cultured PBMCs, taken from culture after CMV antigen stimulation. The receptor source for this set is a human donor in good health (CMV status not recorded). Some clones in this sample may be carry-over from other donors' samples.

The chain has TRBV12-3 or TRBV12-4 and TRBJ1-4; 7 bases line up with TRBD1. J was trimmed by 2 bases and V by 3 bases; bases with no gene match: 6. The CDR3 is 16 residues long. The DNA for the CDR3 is TGTGCCAGCAGTTTGGGACAGCGGGGGACTAATGAAAAACTGTTTTTT. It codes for CASSLGQRGTNEKLFF.

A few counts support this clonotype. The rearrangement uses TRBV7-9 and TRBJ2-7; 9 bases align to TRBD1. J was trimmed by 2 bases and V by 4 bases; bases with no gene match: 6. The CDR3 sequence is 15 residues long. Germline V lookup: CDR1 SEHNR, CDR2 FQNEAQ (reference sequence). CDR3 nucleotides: TGTGCCAGCAGCTCGTCACAGGGGGCCGCCTACGAGCAGTACTTC. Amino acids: CASSSSQGAAYEQYF.

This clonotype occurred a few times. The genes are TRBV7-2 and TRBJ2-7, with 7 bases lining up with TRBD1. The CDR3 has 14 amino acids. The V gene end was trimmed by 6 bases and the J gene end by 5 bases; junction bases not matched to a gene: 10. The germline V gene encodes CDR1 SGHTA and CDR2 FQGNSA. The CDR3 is CASSLQGPQDEQYF. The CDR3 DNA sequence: TGTGCCAGCAGTCTACAGGGGCCCCAGGACGAGCAGTACTTC.

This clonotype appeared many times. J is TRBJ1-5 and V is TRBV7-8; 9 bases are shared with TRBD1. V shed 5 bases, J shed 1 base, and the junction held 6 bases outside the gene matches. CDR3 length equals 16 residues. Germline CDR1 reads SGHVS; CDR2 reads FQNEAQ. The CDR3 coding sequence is TGTGCCAGCAGCCCGGGACAGGGTTTAAGCAATCAGCCCCAGCATTTT. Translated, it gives CASSPGQGLSNQPQHF.